This passage covers 5 T cell receptor beta chains from one sample sequenced in a study of blood T cells in healthy people across ages. Next came a second PCR, run for about 6 to 11 cycles, which used a sample-barcoded 5' primer along with a J-beta primer mix. TCRdb redid the calling of the 5' RACE reads with MiXCR, one entry per CDR3 protein. The sample has roughly 800,000 distinct CDR3 sequences; roughly 50% are singletons. The sequenced material came from blood. The receptors come from a young man in good health.

The table lists this clonotype with many counts. The chain uses TRBV4-2 and TRBJ2-1; D is uncertain. From germline, CDR1 is LGHNA and CDR2 YNFKEQ. The CDR3 extends over 11 amino acids. V lost 10 bases, J lost 6 bases, and 10 bases lay in between. The CDR3 DNA reads as TGTGCCACCCAGGAGCTCAATGAGCAGTTCTTC. It is translated as CATQELNEQFF.

This clonotype was detected once. The chain employs TRBV7-9 and TRBJ2-1; 8 positions agree with TRBD2. TRBJ2-7 explains the end of the DNA better; the J call may be wrong. The CDR3 length is 17 residues. Per the germline V gene, CDR1 is SEHNR and CDR2 is FQNEAQ (reference sequence). The CDR3 DNA follows: TGTGCCATTTCATCTCGGGGGGGCCAGAGCTCCTACAATGAGCAGTACTTC. It encodes CAISSRGGQSSYNEQYF.

V is TRBV3-1 and J is TRBJ1-6; the D is unclear. The V and J ends lost 1 base and 8 bases respectively, with 6 bases between them. This CDR3 comprises 13 residues. Germline values: CDR1 LGHDT, CDR2 YNNKEL (reference sequence). This CDR3 is CASSQATDSPLHF. The CDR3 DNA follows: TGTGCCAGCAGCCAAGCGACCGATTCACCCCTCCACTTT.

The rearrangement uses TRBV18 and TRBJ2-5; D call uncertain. CDR3 size: 14 residues. Germline CDR1 is KGHSH and CDR2 is LQKENI. Trimming took 2 bases from V and 10 from J, leaving 17 bases between them. CDR3 coding DNA: TGTGCCAGCTCACCAGAACCCGAGGCCGGTAGCCAGTACTTC. Protein sequence: CASSPEPEAGSQYF. Full variable domain (rest looked up from reference TRBV18 and TRBJ2-5): NAGVMQNPRHLVRRRGQEARLRCSPMKGHSHVYWYRQLPEEGLKFMVYLQKENIIDESGMPKERFSAEFPKEGPSILRIQQVVRGDSAAYFCASSPEPEAGSQYFGPGTRLLVL.

The rearrangement joins TRBV10-3 to TRBJ2-7; D is perhaps TRBD2 (5 bases). V was pared by 0 bases and J by 6 bases, with 9 bases between. Germline-derived CDR1 and CDR2 are ENHRY and SYGVKD. CDR3 length: 13 residues. The CDR3 is CAISESEVREQYF. The DNA for the CDR3 is TGTGCCATCAGTGAGTCGGAGGTCCGCGAGCAGTACTTC.